These T cell receptor beta chains were read from a single sample in a study of OX40 agonist ivuxolimab in advanced cancers. Here immunoSEQ multiplex PCR was the method, and the copy in TCRdb shows in-frame clones only, minus some. In the table there are tens of thousands of clones, over 75% of which are singletons. Specimen: CD4+ or CD8+ T cells sorted from blood, collected in a trial of the OX40 agonist ivuxolimab. These receptors originate from an adult with an advanced solid tumor such as melanoma, head and neck, liver or kidney cancer. Each CDR3 is given with its conserved first and last residue.

cdr3_aa v_call
CASSPVETGFEQYF TRBV4-1
CASRSLGIGETGELFF TRBV19
CASSASVVNNYQPQHF TRBV6-1
CASSEDRGGDTQYF TRBV19
CSVVSGTLNTEAFF TRBV29-1
CASSYSVLGSGELFF TRBV6-5
CASTYQGVGGYTF TRBV19
CASSTRVSNQPQHF TRBV19
CASSPVGGASTDTQYF TRBV5-4
CASSEGPQVGELFF TRBV2
CASRSNSGANVLTF TRBV4-1
CASRAAKVQGRPNTEAFF TRBV19
CASSLVEGIYGYTF TRBV28
CASSESVEETQYF TRBV10-2
CASSPLGSGGSTDTQYF TRBV18
CASSFGGLAGSEEQFF TRBV28
CASSQDRRVEQYF TRBV5-4
CASTRDRAITYTQYF TRBV2
CASTLAGGGTEQYF TRBV6-6
CASRGQGSGDYGYTF TRBV6-5
CASSIPGTGRTEAFF TRBV19